The source of this T cell receptor (beta chain) is a study of CD8+ T cells in alopecia areata. As for treatment: oral pan-JAK inhibitor, 5-10 mg twice daily. Following extraction, RNA underwent reverse transcription to cDNA, which served as the sequencing template. TCRdb's copy holds only in-frame clones and misses some; the assay was immunoSEQ multiplex PCR. The sample lists around 290,000 clones; more than 45% were seen once. Comment on this clone: Its antigen is not identified.

Notes on the study in general: In lesional scalp, particularly from alopecia totalis/universalis, clonality was higher than in normal scalp.

The source material was CD4+ T cells sorted from blood, sampled at week 24, from a patient treated with tofacitinib. The sequence was collected from a human donor with alopecia areata.

CDR3 region: CASSLAPETQYF. In nucleotides, the CDR3 is TGTGCCAGCAGCTTAGCGCCCGAGACCCAGTACTTC. This rearrangement joins TRBV7-9 to TRBJ2-5; D unclear. Germline V gene lookup returns CDR1 SEHNR and CDR2 FQNEAQ (reference sequence). V was shortened by 0 bases and J by 5 bases, with 4 bases between the two germline ends. CDR3 length equals 12 residues. The variable domain in full, completed from reference TRBV7-9 and TRBJ2-5, reads DTGVSQNPRHKITKRGQNVTFRCDPISEHNRLYWYRQTLGQGPEFLTYFQNEAQLEKSRLLSDRFSAERPKGSFSTLEIQRTEQGDSAMYLCASSLAPETQYFGPGTRLLVL.